Listed here are 32 T cell receptor beta chains from one sample, sequenced in a study of blood T cell repertoires in COVID-19. The table came from immunoSEQ multiplex PCR; TCRdb's copy has only in-frame clones and leaves some out. The sample carries 330,000 or so clones, over 80% recorded once. Material: PBMCs or T cells enriched from blood (not recorded which). Receptor source: a man aged 30-40 years who had recovered from COVID-19.

The gene calls are TRBV9 and TRBJ2-1; D is perhaps TRBD2 (6 bases). Between the trimmed V and J ends, which lost 2 bases and 4 bases, there was a span of 13 bases. The CDR3 is made up of 15 amino acids. Germline values: CDR1 SGDLS, CDR2 YYNGEE. The CDR3 sequence: CASSVDRGLYNEQFF. CDR3 DNA sequence: TGTGCCAGCAGCGTTGACCGGGGACTTTACAATGAGCAGTTCTTC.

The chain uses TRBV28 and TRBJ2-3; no clear D gene. The CDR3 consists of 15 residues. V was cut by 4 bases and J by 1 base, with 12 bases left in between. The V gene's germline CDR1 is MDHEN and CDR2 SYDVKM. CDR3 protein: CASSSARVGTDTQYF. The CDR3 bases are TGTGCCAGCAGTTCGGCCCGGGTTGGCACAGATACGCAGTATTTT. Looking up the rest from reference TRBV28 and TRBJ2-3 gives the full variable domain: DVKVTQSSRYLVKRTGEKVFLECVQDMDHENMFWYRQDPGLGLRLIYFSYDVKMKEKGDIPEGYSVSREKKERFSLILESASTNQTSMYLCASSSARVGTDTQYFGPGTRLTVL.

The chain recombines TRBV18 with TRBJ2-2; 11 positions match TRBD1. The CDR3 is 15 residues long. Unmatched junction bases numbered 1, after V lost 3 bases and J lost 4 bases. Germline values: CDR1 KGHSH, CDR2 LQKENI. The CDR3 loop is CASSPGTGGTGELFF. DNA of the CDR3: TGTGCCAGCTCACCTGGGACAGGGGGCACCGGGGAGCTGTTTTTT. Variable domain in full (rest from reference TRBV18 and TRBJ2-2): NAGVMQNPRHLVRRRGQEARLRCSPMKGHSHVYWYRQLPEEGLKFMVYLQKENIIDESGMPKERFSAEFPKEGPSILRIQQVVRGDSAAYFCASSPGTGGTGELFFGEGSRLTVL.

The chain joins TRBV5-1 to TRBJ2-7; D not resolved. The germline V and J ends were trimmed by 1 base and 3 bases, with 11 bases remaining between them. The CDR3 has 14 amino acids. Germline CDR1 is SGHRS and CDR2 is YFSETQ. As DNA, the CDR3 is TGCGCCAGCAGCTTGTCGGCAGCGAGCTACGAGCAGTACTTC. Translating gives CASSLSAASYEQYF.

The rearrangement links TRBV6-1 to TRBJ1-6; D is uncertain. V gave up 1 base and J gave up 5 bases, with 9 bases separating them. Germline-derived CDR1 and CDR2 are MNHNS and SASEGT. This CDR3 is built from 15 residues. CDR3 in amino acids: CASSEDGRNNSPLHF. CDR3 in DNA: TGTGCCAGCAGTGAAGATGGCAGGAATAATTCACCCCTCCACTTT.

The CDR3 is CASSKQRDIMGSPLHF. CDR3 bases: TGTGCCAGTAGTAAGCAACGGGACATTATGGGGTCACCCCTCCACTTT. V usage is TRBV19 and J usage is TRBJ1-6, with D perhaps matching TRBD1 (6 bases). V was shortened by 4 bases and J by 10 bases, with 20 bases between the two germline ends. CDR3 length equals 16 residues. The germline V gene has CDR1 LNHDA and CDR2 SQIVND (reference sequence). Combining the CDR3 with reference TRBV19 and TRBJ1-6 gives the whole variable domain DGGITQSPKYLFRKEGQNVTLSCEQNLNHDAMYWYRQDPGQGLRLIYYSQIVNDFQKGDIAEGYSVSREKKESFPLTVTSAQKNPTAFYLCASSKQRDIMGSPLHFGNGTRLTVT.

This chain uses TRBV9 with TRBJ2-2; D remains unclear. CDR3 length: 13 amino acids. Trimming pared 0 bases from V and 5 bases from J, leaving 5 bases between. The germline V gene encodes CDR1 SGDLS and CDR2 YYNGEE. In DNA, the CDR3 is TGTGCCAGCAGCGTAGTACTGACCGGGGAGCTGTTTTTT. Translation: CASSVVLTGELFF.

The chain uses TRBV2 and TRBJ1-2, with TRBD1 as a possible D gene (6 bases). The V gene's germline CDR1 is SNHLY and CDR2 FYNNEI. Trimming removed 6 bases at V and 8 bases at J, with 13 bases between. The length of the CDR3 is 12 residues. The CDR3 DNA follows: TGTGCCAGCAGATCGGGGGGCTGGGGCTACACCTTC. Translation gives CASRSGGWGYTF.

V usage is TRBV27 and J usage is TRBJ2-1; D possibly corresponds to TRBD2 (5 bases). This CDR3 contains 15 residues. From germline, CDR1 is MNHEY and CDR2 SMNVEV (reference sequence). V dropped 4 bases and J dropped 6 bases, with 16 bases sitting between them. The CDR3 reads CASSYDYNLGNEQFF. CDR3 DNA sequence: TGTGCCAGCAGTTATGACTATAATTTAGGCAATGAGCAGTTCTTC.

This sequence joins TRBV28 and TRBJ1-6; unclear D gene. The CDR3 has 13 residues. Per germline, CDR1 MDHEN and CDR2 SYDVKM. V gave up 6 bases and J gave up 7 bases, with 10 bases separating them. CDR3 sequence: CASRLEWNSPLHF. The CDR3 DNA sequence: TGTGCCAGCAGATTGGAGTGGAATTCACCCCTCCACTTT.

The rearrangement links TRBV27 to TRBJ1-1; TRBD1 agrees at 8 bases. The CDR3 is 14 residues long. Germline V lookup: CDR1 MNHEY, CDR2 SMNVEV (reference sequence). J lost 5 bases, V lost 2 bases, and 4 bases had no gene match. The DNA for the CDR3 is TGTGCCAGCAGTTTAAGGACAGGGCTTACTGAAGCTTTCTTT. Translating gives CASSLRTGLTEAFF.

The sample holds one count of this clone. The chain links TRBV7-9 to TRBJ1-6; 9 bases are a match to TRBD1. CDR3 length: 14 amino acids. The J segment lost 7 bases and the V segment lost 5 bases, leaving 3 bases of the junction unmatched. Germline V gives CDR1 SEHNR, CDR2 FQNEAQ (reference sequence). In DNA, the CDR3 is TGTGCCAGCAGCCCGACAGGGGGGAATTCACCCCTCCACTTT. Protein: CASSPTGGNSPLHF.

The CDR3 bases are TGCAGCGCCGGGACACGGACCGGGGAGCTGTTTTTT. Protein: CSAGTRTGELFF. The chain is built from TRBV29-1 and TRBJ2-2; possible D gene TRBD1, 6 bases. Deletions cut 7 bases from V and 5 bases from J, with 11 bases between. Germline V lookup: CDR1 SQVTM, CDR2 ANQGSEA. The CDR3 extends over 12 amino acids.

CDR3 coding DNA: TGTGCCAGCAACCGGGACTCCTCGGTGGATGAGCAGTTCTTC. It specifies CASNRDSSVDEQFF. The chain combines TRBV9 with TRBJ2-1, with TRBD2 as a possible D gene (6 bases). Germline V gives CDR1 SGDLS, CDR2 YYNGEE. The CDR3 is 14 amino acids. The ends were cut back, 6 bases at V and 8 bases at J, with 18 bases in the middle.

The chain employs TRBV5-8 and TRBJ2-7; the D gene is possibly TRBD1 (5 bases). Germline CDR1 reads SGHTS; CDR2 reads YDEGEE. V lost 1 base to trimming and J lost 7 bases, with 12 bases between them. The CDR3 runs 13 residues. The CDR3 coding sequence is TGTGCCAGCAGCTTGAACAGGCTGGGTGAGCAGTACTTC. Residues: CASSLNRLGEQYF.

V is TRBV9 and J is TRBJ1-3, with D possibly matching TRBD1 (6 bases). This CDR3 has 16 residues. V gave up 4 bases and J gave up 4 bases, with 18 bases separating them. The germline V gene encodes CDR1 SGDLS and CDR2 YYNGEE. CDR3 in DNA: TGTGCCAGCAGCCCCGAGGCGGGGGGCGCAGGAAACACCATATATTTT. The encoded protein is CASSPEAGGAGNTIYF. The whole variable domain, remainder taken from reference TRBV9 and TRBJ1-3, is DSGVTQTPKHLITATGQRVTLRCSPRSGDLSVYWYQQSLDQGLQFLIQYYNGEERAKGNILERFSAQQFPDLHSELNLSSLELGDSALYFCASSPEAGGAGNTIYFGEGSWLTVV.

Only one count was recorded for this clone. The V and J genes are TRBV19 and TRBJ1-6, with no clear D. Deletions cut 7 bases from V and 2 bases from J, with 27 bases between. Germline V gene sequence: CDR1 LNHDA, CDR2 SQIVND (reference sequence). The length of the CDR3 is 20 residues. This CDR3 is CASTAELYSYNRPYNSPLHF. CDR3 in DNA: TGTGCCAGTACCGCCGAGTTGTACAGTTATAATCGGCCCTATAATTCACCCCTCCACTTT.

The chain combines TRBV6-6 with TRBJ2-2; tentatively, D is TRBD1 (5 bases). The ends were cut back, 5 bases at V and 1 base at J, with 8 bases in the middle. This CDR3 spans 14 amino acids. Germline values: CDR1 MNHNY, CDR2 SVGAGI (reference sequence). In DNA, the CDR3 is TGTGCCAGCAGTCCAACAGGGAACACCGGGGAGCTGTTTTTT. As protein: CASSPTGNTGELFF.

This clone was detected once. V is TRBV18 and J is TRBJ1-4, with 8 bases aligning to TRBD1. This CDR3 is 18 amino acids long. V shed 2 bases, J shed 8 bases, and the junction held 16 bases outside the gene matches. CDR1 KGHSH and CDR2 LQKENI come from the germline V gene. For the CDR3, the DNA is TGTGCCAGCTCACCAGAGGTCAGGACAGGGAGCCCAAGAGAAAAACTGTTTTTT. Encoded protein: CASSPEVRTGSPREKLFF.

This clone was counted a few times. The chain has TRBV10-3 and TRBJ2-3, with D unresolved. The CDR3 is 14 amino acids. Trimming removed 4 bases from V and 0 bases from J, with 8 bases in between. Germline CDR1 and CDR2: ENHRY and SYGVKD. The CDR3 loop reads CAISVESSTDTQYF. CDR3 sequence (DNA): TGTGCCATCAGTGTCGAGTCTAGCACAGATACGCAGTATTTT.

This clone appeared once. The chain links TRBV27 to TRBJ2-5, with D unclear. The CDR3 contains 16 residues. V lost 2 bases to trimming and J lost 0 bases, with 13 bases between them. Germline values: CDR1 MNHEY, CDR2 SMNVEV (reference sequence). The CDR3 reads CASSLRPTTYQETQYF. Written as DNA, the CDR3 is TGTGCCAGCAGTTTAAGGCCGACAACGTACCAAGAGACCCAGTACTTC.

This rearrangement joins TRBV28 to TRBJ1-2; weak D call: TRBD1 (6 bases). CDR3 size: 14 residues. Trimming removed 4 bases from V and 6 bases from J, with 15 bases in between. Germline lookup yields CDR1 MDHEN and CDR2 SYDVKM. Here the CDR3 DNA reads TGTGCCAGCAGTTCCCCCGGGACACTAAATGGCTACACCTTC. This codes for CASSSPGTLNGYTF.

The V and J genes are TRBV5-5 and TRBJ1-2, with D perhaps TRBD1 (5 bases). The CDR3 is made up of 14 amino acids. V lost 1 base and J lost 7, with 14 bases in between. Germline assignment: CDR1 SGHKS and CDR2 YYEKEE (reference sequence). CDR3 sequence (DNA): TGTGCCAGCAGCTTGTGGGGCAGGAGGGGTGGCTACACCTTC. Translation: CASSLWGRRGGYTF.

This chain links TRBV9 with TRBJ2-1; 11 nucleotides align to TRBD2. J was trimmed by 7 bases and V by 0 bases; bases with no gene match: 9. CDR1 is SGDLS, CDR2 YYNGEE, per germline. The CDR3 covers 17 residues. The CDR3 DNA sequence: TGTGCCAGCAGCGTAGGCCCTACGACTAGCGGGGAGAATGAGCAGTTCTTC. It codes for CASSVGPTTSGENEQFF. Together with reference TRBV9 and TRBJ2-1, the CDR3 gives the full variable domain: DSGVTQTPKHLITATGQRVTLRCSPRSGDLSVYWYQQSLDQGLQFLIQYYNGEERAKGNILERFSAQQFPDLHSELNLSSLELGDSALYFCASSVGPTTSGENEQFFGPGTRLTVL.

The J gene is TRBJ1-6, the V gene TRBV5-6; 8 bases are a match to TRBD1. Germline CDR1 is SGHDT and CDR2 is YYEEEE. V lost 3 bases and J lost 10; bases outside the gene matches: 6. The CDR3 totals 14 residues. The CDR3 DNA sequence: TGTGCCAGCAGCTCGACAGGGGAGCGCTCACCCCTCCACTTT. Its translation: CASSSTGERSPLHF.

CDR3 sequence (DNA): TGCGCCAGCAGTCGGACAGGGGGGTCTGGGGCCAACGTCCTGACTTTC. Its translation: CASSRTGGSGANVLTF. The chain employs TRBV4-1 and TRBJ2-6, with TRBD1 matching 10 bases. Germline CDR1 is MGHRA and CDR2 is YSYEKL. V lost 6 bases, J lost 1 base, and 3 bases stayed unmatched. This CDR3 contains 16 residues.

This chain joins TRBV3-1 (or the pseudogene TRBV3-2) and TRBJ2-3; D uncertain. Trimming removed 3 bases from V and 9 bases from J, with 10 bases in between. The CDR3 is 12 residues long. Germline loops: CDR1 LGHDT, CDR2 YNNKEL (reference sequence). The CDR3, as DNA: TGTGCCAGCAGCCAGAGTGACGGGACGCAGTATTTT. It encodes CASSQSDGTQYF.

The V and J genes are TRBV7-6 and TRBJ1-2, with TRBD1 identical over 7 bases. CDR1 SGHVS and CDR2 FNYEAQ come from the germline V gene. CDR3 size: 18 residues. V gave up 5 bases and J gave up 4 bases; unmatched junction bases: 19. As DNA, the CDR3 is TGTGCCAGCAGCCCCGGAGAGACAGGGCTGAAAGGGGTCTATGGCTACACCTTC. It is translated as CASSPGETGLKGVYGYTF. The full variable domain, with the rest looked up from reference TRBV7-6 and TRBJ1-2, is GAGVSQSPRYKVTKRGQDVALRCDPISGHVSLYWYRQALGQGPEFLTYFNYEAQQDKSGLPNDRFSAERPEGSISTLTIQRTEQRDSAMYRCASSPGETGLKGVYGYTFGSGTRLTVV.

This clone has only one observation. The chain uses TRBV9 and TRBJ1-2, with 7 nucleotides matching TRBD1. Germline assignment: CDR1 SGDLS and CDR2 YYNGEE. The CDR3 is made up of 14 amino acids. The trim removed 3 bases at V and 6 bases at J, leaving 8 bases unmatched. CDR3 residues: CASSDRDREDGYTF. The CDR3 DNA reads TGTGCCAGCAGCGACCGGGACAGAGAAGATGGCTACACCTTC.

The V gene is TRBV6-5, the J gene TRBJ1-5, with D possibly matching TRBD1 (6 bases). In germline, CDR1 is MNHEY, CDR2 SVGAGI. The V gene lost 10 bases and the J gene lost 7 bases, with 23 bases spanning the gap. The CDR3 is 15 amino acids. CDR3 DNA: TGTGCCACCTCACGCCGGGGATCCAGGGGACAGCCCCAGCATTTT. This encodes CATSRRGSRGQPQHF.

This chain connects TRBV14 to TRBJ2-1; 10 bases match TRBD1. Germline assignment: CDR1 SGHDN and CDR2 FVKESK. The ends lost 1 base at V and 6 bases at J; junction bases unmatched: 6. This CDR3 is built from 16 residues. CDR3 in DNA: TGTGCCAGCAGCCAAGCGGACAGGGGGATAGTCAATGAGCAGTTCTTC. Protein product: CASSQADRGIVNEQFF.

The V and J genes are TRBV28 and TRBJ1-6; the match to TRBD1 covers 10 bases. The CDR3 is 14 residues long. Germline V gene lookup returns CDR1 MDHEN and CDR2 SYDVKM. Trimming took 5 bases from V and 7 from J; bases not matched to a gene: 2. CDR3 in amino acids: CASSLGQGNSPLHF. The CDR3 DNA follows: TGTGCCAGCAGTCTGGGACAGGGGAATTCACCCCTCCACTTT.